The 4 T cell receptor beta chains presented below share a single source sample, sequenced in a study of T cell repertoires in cytomegalovirus infection. TCRdb reprocessed the reads with MiXCR, giving one entry per CDR3 protein. Here the sample spans around 450,000 distinct CDR3 sequences, around 32% being singletons. Sequenced: PBMCs. The receptors were sampled from a human donor in good health (CMV status not recorded). Some clones in this sample may be carry-over from other donors' samples.

The chain joins TRBV25-1 to TRBJ2-7; the match to TRBD2 covers 7 bases. The ends lost 0 bases at V and 1 base at J; junction bases unmatched: 6. This CDR3 has 16 amino acids. Per germline, CDR1 MGHDK and CDR2 SYGVNS. The CDR3 region is CASSEYVLADSYEQYF. DNA for the CDR3: TGTGCCAGCAGTGAATATGTCCTAGCGGATTCCTACGAGCAGTACTTC.

CDR3 sequence (DNA): TGTGCCAGCAGTCGACAGGGGAGTCAGCCCCAGCATTTT. This codes for CASSRQGSQPQHF. The gene calls are TRBV12-3 or TRBV12-4 and TRBJ1-5; 8 bases agree with TRBD1. CDR3 length: 13 amino acids. The V gene end was trimmed by 5 bases and the J gene end by 6 bases; junction bases not matched to a gene: 3.

This chain connects TRBV4-3 to TRBJ1-1; 7 positions agree with TRBD1. Looked up from germline, CDR1 is LGHNA and CDR2 is YSLEER. The CDR3 has 13 residues. With 4 bases clipped from V and 4 bases from J, the junction kept 3 bases outside the gene matches. In DNA, the CDR3 is TGCGCCAGCAGCCGGGACAGACGCACTGAAGCTTTCTTT. Amino acids: CASSRDRRTEAFF.

This clonotype occurred a few times. The rearrangement uses TRBV14 and TRBJ2-2; D is unresolved. V was clipped by 4 bases and J by 5 bases, with 11 bases between them. CDR1 and CDR2 from the germline V gene are SGHDN and FVKESK. The CDR3 contains 14 residues. CDR3 DNA sequence: TGTGCCAGCAGCCGGCAAAGAGAGACCGGGGAGCTGTTTTTT. Translation gives CASSRQRETGELFF.